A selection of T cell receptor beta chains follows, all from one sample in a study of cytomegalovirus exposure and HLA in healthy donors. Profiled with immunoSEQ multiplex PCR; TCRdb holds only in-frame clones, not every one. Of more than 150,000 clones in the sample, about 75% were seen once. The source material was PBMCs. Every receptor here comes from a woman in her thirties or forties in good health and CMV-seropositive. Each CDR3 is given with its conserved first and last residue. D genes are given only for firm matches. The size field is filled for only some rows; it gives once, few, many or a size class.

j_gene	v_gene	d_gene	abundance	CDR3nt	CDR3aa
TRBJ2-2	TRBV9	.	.	TGTGCCAGCAGCGCAGGAGGCACCGGGGAGCTGTTTTTT	CASSAGGTGELFF
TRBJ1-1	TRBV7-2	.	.	TGTGCCAGCAGCTTAGGCTGGGGGCAGACTGAAGCTTTCTTT	CASSLGWGQTEAFF
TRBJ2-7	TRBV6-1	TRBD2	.	TGTGCCAGCAGTGAAACTAGCGGGAGGTACGAGCAGTACTTC	CASSETSGRYEQYF
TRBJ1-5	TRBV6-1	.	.	TGTGCCAGCAGTGAAAGGAGGGTCCCCGGGCAGCCCCAGCATTTT	CASSERRVPGQPQHF
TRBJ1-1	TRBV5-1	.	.	TGCGCCAGCAGCTTGGGGGGCCAGTACACTGAAGCTTTCTTT	CASSLGGQYTEAFF
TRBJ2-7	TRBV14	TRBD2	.	TGTGCCAGCAGCCAGTTATTAGCGGGGATCTACGAGCAGTACTTC	CASSQLLAGIYEQYF
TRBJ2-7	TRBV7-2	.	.	TGTGCCAGCAGCCTAGGAGCCGCGTCCCGCTCCTACGAGCAGTACTTC	CASSLGAASRSYEQYF
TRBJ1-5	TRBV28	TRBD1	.	TGTGCCAGCAGTTCCCGACAGGGAGGCCAGCCCCAGCATTTT	CASSSRQGGQPQHF
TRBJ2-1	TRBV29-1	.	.	TGCAGCGTTGAAGTATCTAGCAGACTCTTATACAATGAGCAGTTCTTC	CSVEVSSRLLYNEQFF
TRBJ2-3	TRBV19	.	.	TGTGCCAGTAGAGGGGTTCGCACAGATACGCAGTATTTT	CASRGVRTDTQYF
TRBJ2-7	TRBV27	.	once	TGTGCCAGCAGTTTTCGTTGGGCACCCTACGAGCAGTACTTC	CASSFRWAPYEQYF
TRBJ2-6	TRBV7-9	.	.	TGTGCCAGCAGCTTAGGCAGGTCTGGGGCCAACGTCCTGACTTTC	CASSLGRSGANVLTF
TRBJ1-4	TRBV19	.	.	TGTGCCAGTAGTATTCAGGCGGGGGCGTCTGAAAAACTGTTTTTT	CASSIQAGASEKLFF
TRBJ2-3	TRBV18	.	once	TGTGCCAGCTCACCTGGTGCGGGTGGCCTCACAGATACGCAGTATTTT	CASSPGAGGLTDTQYF
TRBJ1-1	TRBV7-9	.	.	TGTTCCAGCAGCTCCTATAGGGGCAAGAACACTGAAGCTTTCTTT	CSSSSYRGKNTEAFF
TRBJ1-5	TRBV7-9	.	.	TGTGCCAGCAGCCGGAGCTCGGATCAGCCCCAGCATTTT	CASSRSSDQPQHF
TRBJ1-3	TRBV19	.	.	TGTGCCAGTACCGGGAGGGGCATCTCTGGAAACACCATATATTTT	CASTGRGISGNTIYF
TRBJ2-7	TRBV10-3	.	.	TGTGCCATCGGGGCCAGTGGCGAGCAGTACTTC	CAIGASGEQYF
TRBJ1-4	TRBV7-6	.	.	TGTGCCAGCAGCTTAGCAGGATCGGGGGGTGAAAAACTGTTTTTT	CASSLAGSGGEKLFF
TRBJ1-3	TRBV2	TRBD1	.	TGTGCCAGCAGTGACTGGGGGATAGGGGGCTACAGTGGAAACACCATATATTTT	CASSDWGIGGYSGNTIYF
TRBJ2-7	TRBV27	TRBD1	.	TGTGCCAGCAGGAAAAGGGGACAGGGTAGTTCCTACGAGCAGTACTTC	CASRKRGQGSSYEQYF
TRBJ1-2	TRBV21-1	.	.	.	CASSKVGQGSLDYGYTF
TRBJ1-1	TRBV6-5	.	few	TGTGCCAGCAGTTATTCCGGGAGGATGGGGACTGAAGCTTTCTTT	CASSYSGRMGTEAFF
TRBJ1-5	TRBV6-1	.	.	TGTGCCAGCGGGCCCGGCAGGGTAGGCAATCAGCCCCAGCATTTT	CASGPGRVGNQPQHF
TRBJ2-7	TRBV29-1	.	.	TGCAGCGTTGAAGACGCCAGATCCTACGAGCAGTACTTC	CSVEDARSYEQYF
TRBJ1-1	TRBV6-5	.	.	TGTGCCAGCAGTTTCGGAAAAGGGGGGAACACTGAAGCTTTCTTT	CASSFGKGGNTEAFF
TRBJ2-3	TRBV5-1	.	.	TGCGCCAGCAGCTTGACGCGGTACCCCACAGATACGCAGTATTTT	CASSLTRYPTDTQYF
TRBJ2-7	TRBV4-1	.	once	TGCGCCAGCAGCCAAGATAAAGGCGGGTTCCTCTCCTACGAGCAGTACTTC	CASSQDKGGFLSYEQYF
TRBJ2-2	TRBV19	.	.	TGTGCCAGTAGTTCTCAAAGGGGGACCGGGGAGCTGTTTTTT	CASSSQRGTGELFF
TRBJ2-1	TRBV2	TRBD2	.	TGTGCCAGCAGTGCGGCGGGGGGGAATGAGCAGTTCTTC	CASSAAGGNEQFF
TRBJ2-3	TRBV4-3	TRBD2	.	TGCGCCAGCAGCCAAGGAGCGGGAGGCGGCACAGATACGCAGTATTTT	CASSQGAGGGTDTQYF
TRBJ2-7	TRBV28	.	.	TGTGCCAGTCGCCAGCGCTACGAGCAGTACTTC	CASRQRYEQYF
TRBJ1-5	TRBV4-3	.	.	TGCGCCAGCAGCCAAGACGTCGGGGGAAATCAGCCCCAGCATTTT	CASSQDVGGNQPQHF
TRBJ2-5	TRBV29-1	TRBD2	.	TGCAGCGTAGGGCCGGGCGGGAGGGGGGAGACCCAGTACTTC	CSVGPGGRGETQYF
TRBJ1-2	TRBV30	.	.	TGTGCCTGGAGCCCACAGCGGGACTATGGCTACACCTTC	CAWSPQRDYGYTF
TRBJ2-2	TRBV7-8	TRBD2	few	TGTGCCAGCAGCTTAGACCCGACTAGCGGGATCGGCACCGGGGAGCTGTTTTTT	CASSLDPTSGIGTGELFF
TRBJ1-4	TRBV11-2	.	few	TGTGCCAGCAGCCTCACCTGGGGGCCGGGTAATGAAAAACTGTTTTTT	CASSLTWGPGNEKLFF